This is a list of T cell receptor beta chains from one sample in a study of T-cell memory formation after mild COVID-19. TCRdb itself ran the 5' RACE reads through MiXCR, one entry per CDR3 protein. The sample consists of about 200,000 distinct CDR3 sequences, 7.5% to 10% of them appearing once. The sequenced sample consisted of PBMCs or a T cell subset sorted from them (not recorded which). The receptors shown here come from a man younger than 35 who had mild COVID-19 (a few samples of this study predate the infection). Cell type and time point are not known. Each CDR3 is given with its conserved first and last residue. Each record gives: CDR3 protein, CDR3 DNA, V gene, clone size, J gene, D gene. The D gene is left open where the match is weak. Clone size is given for some rows only: seen once, a few or many times, or a class if the clone is expanded.

CDR3aa: CASRSGSMNTEAFF
CDR3nt: TGCGCCAGCAGGTCAGGGTCTATGAACACTGAAGCTTTCTTT
v_gene: TRBV5-1
abundance: few
j_gene: TRBJ1-1
d_gene: .

CDR3aa: CASSLQRETRETQYF
CDR3nt: TGCGCCAGCAGCTTGCAGCGGGAAACCCGAGAGACCCAGTACTTC
v_gene: TRBV5-1
abundance: few
j_gene: TRBJ2-5
d_gene: TRBD2

CDR3aa: CASSYARGDYNEQFF
CDR3nt: TGTGCCAGCAGTTACGCTAGGGGGGACTACAATGAGCAGTTCTTC
v_gene: TRBV6-2/TRBV6-3
abundance: few
j_gene: TRBJ2-1
d_gene: .

CDR3aa: CASSPGQTGELFF
CDR3nt: TGCGCCAGCAGCCCAGGACAGACCGGGGAGCTGTTTTTT
v_gene: TRBV5-1
abundance: few
j_gene: TRBJ2-2
d_gene: .

CDR3aa: CASSPAGSGSDTIYF
CDR3nt: TGTGCCAGCTCCCCAGCGGGGTCCGGGTCGGACACCATATATTTT
v_gene: TRBV7-3
abundance: few
j_gene: TRBJ1-3
d_gene: .

CDR3aa: CASSYSWDRDQPQHF
CDR3nt: TGTGCCAGCAGTTACTCGTGGGACCGTGATCAGCCCCAGCATTTT
v_gene: TRBV6-5
abundance: .
j_gene: TRBJ1-5
d_gene: .

CDR3aa: CASSLQQVGGYTF
CDR3nt: TGTGCCAGCAGCTTACAACAGGTCGGGGGCTACACCTTC
v_gene: TRBV7-8
abundance: .
j_gene: TRBJ1-2
d_gene: .

CDR3aa: CATGTGAFSTDTQYF
CDR3nt: TGTGCCACCGGAACAGGGGCCTTTAGCACAGATACGCAGTATTTT
v_gene: TRBV24-1
abundance: .
j_gene: TRBJ2-3
d_gene: TRBD1

CDR3aa: CASSRTGFGNTIYF
CDR3nt: TGTGCCAGCAGCCGGACAGGGTTTGGAAACACCATATATTTT
v_gene: TRBV6-5
abundance: .
j_gene: TRBJ1-3
d_gene: TRBD1

CDR3aa: CASSSLSGFQFF
CDR3nt: TGTGCCAGCAGTTCCCTTTCAGGGTTCCAGTTCTTC
v_gene: TRBV7-9
abundance: .
j_gene: TRBJ2-1
d_gene: .

CDR3aa: CASSFAGGRETQYF
CDR3nt: TGTGCCAGCAGCTTCGCAGGAGGGCGAGAGACCCAGTACTTC
v_gene: TRBV7-2
abundance: few
j_gene: TRBJ2-5
d_gene: .

CDR3aa: CSASGGLQPQHF
CDR3nt: TGCAGTGCTAGTGGGGGACTACAGCCCCAGCATTTT
v_gene: TRBV20-1
abundance: few
j_gene: TRBJ1-5
d_gene: .

CDR3aa: CAWSLTGELFF
CDR3nt: TGTGCCTGGAGTCTCACCGGGGAGCTGTTTTTT
v_gene: TRBV30
abundance: .
j_gene: TRBJ2-2
d_gene: .

CDR3aa: CASSYLRETEAFF
CDR3nt: TGTGCCAGCAGTTACCTCCGGGAGACTGAAGCTTTCTTT
v_gene: TRBV6-6
abundance: once
j_gene: TRBJ1-1
d_gene: .

CDR3aa: CASSLAGTSAHEQFF
CDR3nt: TGTGCCAGCAGCTTAGCCGGGACTAGCGCCCATGAGCAGTTCTTC
v_gene: TRBV7-2
abundance: few
j_gene: TRBJ2-1
d_gene: TRBD2

CDR3aa: CASRSGTGRNGYTF
CDR3nt: TGTGCCAGCAGATCCGGGACAGGGAGGAATGGCTACACCTTC
v_gene: TRBV2
abundance: few
j_gene: TRBJ1-2
d_gene: TRBD1

CDR3aa: CASSHRVDNEQFF
CDR3nt: TGTGCCAGCAGCCACAGGGTCGACAATGAGCAGTTCTTC
v_gene: TRBV5-6
abundance: many
j_gene: TRBJ2-1
d_gene: .

CDR3aa: CASSPGETGSNTEAFF
CDR3nt: TGTGCCAGCAGCCCTGGCGAGACAGGTTCGAACACTGAAGCTTTCTTT
v_gene: TRBV7-9
abundance: .
j_gene: TRBJ1-1
d_gene: .

CDR3aa: CASSPGTGPGSYTF
CDR3nt: TGCGCCAGCAGTCCCGGGACAGGGCCCGGATCCTACACCTTC
v_gene: TRBV5-1
abundance: .
j_gene: TRBJ1-2
d_gene: TRBD1

CDR3aa: CASSRGQDTQYF
CDR3nt: TGTGCCAGCAGCAGGGGGCAAGATACGCAGTATTTT
v_gene: TRBV3-1
abundance: many
j_gene: TRBJ2-3
d_gene: TRBD1

CDR3aa: CASRTQETQYF
CDR3nt: TGTGCCAGCAGAACTCAAGAGACCCAGTACTTC
v_gene: TRBV2
abundance: many
j_gene: TRBJ2-5
d_gene: .

CDR3aa: CASSSRQLQETQYF
CDR3nt: TGTGCCAGTAGTTCCCGACAGCTCCAAGAGACCCAGTACTTC
v_gene: TRBV19
abundance: .
j_gene: TRBJ2-5
d_gene: .

CDR3aa: CASSPGQYQPQHF
CDR3nt: TGTGCCAGCTCACCGGGACAGTATCAGCCCCAGCATTTT
v_gene: TRBV18
abundance: .
j_gene: TRBJ1-5
d_gene: TRBD1

CDR3aa: CSARGGLGVENIQYF
CDR3nt: TGCAGTGCTAGGGGGGGTCTGGGAGTTGAAAACATTCAGTACTTC
v_gene: TRBV20-1
abundance: few
j_gene: TRBJ2-4
d_gene: .

CDR3aa: CASSVAGDPYNEQFF
CDR3nt: TGTGCCAGCAGTGTGGCGGGGGATCCTTACAATGAGCAGTTCTTC
v_gene: TRBV2
abundance: few
j_gene: TRBJ2-1
d_gene: TRBD2

CDR3aa: CASRWGPEETQYF
CDR3nt: TGTGCCAGCAGATGGGGACCCGAAGAGACCCAGTACTTC
v_gene: TRBV12-3/TRBV12-4
abundance: few
j_gene: TRBJ2-5
d_gene: .

CDR3aa: CASSVEPSGTEAFF
CDR3nt: TGTGCCAGCAGCGTAGAACCTTCCGGCACTGAAGCTTTCTTT
v_gene: TRBV9
abundance: few
j_gene: TRBJ1-1
d_gene: .

CDR3aa: CASSGFGGASTDTQYF
CDR3nt: TGCGCCAGCAGCGGTTTCGGGGGGGCGAGCACAGATACGCAGTATTTT
v_gene: TRBV5-1
abundance: .
j_gene: TRBJ2-3
d_gene: TRBD2

CDR3aa: CASRPTAGDPFF
CDR3nt: TGTGCCAGCAGGCCCACCGCAGGGGATCCGTTCTTC
v_gene: TRBV3-1
abundance: few
j_gene: TRBJ2-1
d_gene: .

CDR3aa: CASSQDRYNTEAFF
CDR3nt: TGCGCCAGCAGCCAAGACAGATACAACACTGAAGCTTTCTTT
v_gene: TRBV4-3
abundance: few
j_gene: TRBJ1-1
d_gene: .

CDR3aa: CSASRNEQPQHF
CDR3nt: TGCAGTGCTAGTAGGAACGAACAGCCCCAGCATTTT
v_gene: TRBV20-1
abundance: .
j_gene: TRBJ1-5
d_gene: .

CDR3aa: CASSYSTETQYF
CDR3nt: TGTGCCAGCAGTTACTCGACAGAGACCCAGTACTTC
v_gene: TRBV6-2/TRBV6-3
abundance: many
j_gene: TRBJ2-5
d_gene: .

CDR3aa: CASSPPGQVEQQYF
CDR3nt: TGTGCCAGCAGCCCTCCGGGACAGGTTGAACAGCAGTACTTC
v_gene: TRBV6-5
abundance: few
j_gene: TRBJ2-7
d_gene: TRBD1

CDR3aa: CASSLGEQGSTNIQYF
CDR3nt: TGTGCCAGCAGCTTGGGCGAACAGGGTTCCACAAACATTCAGTACTTC
v_gene: TRBV5-4
abundance: few
j_gene: TRBJ2-4
d_gene: .

CDR3aa: CASSTDRFPNTIYF
CDR3nt: TGCGCCAGCAGCACCGACAGGTTCCCAAACACCATATATTTT
v_gene: TRBV5-1
abundance: few
j_gene: TRBJ1-3
d_gene: .

CDR3aa: CASSHDRSTDTQYF
CDR3nt: TGTGCCAGCAGCCATGACAGAAGCACAGATACGCAGTATTTT
v_gene: TRBV4-2
abundance: .
j_gene: TRBJ2-3
d_gene: .

CDR3aa: CASSPDIPNVLTF
CDR3nt: TGCGCCAGCAGCCCGGACATTCCCAACGTCCTGACTTTC
v_gene: TRBV5-1
abundance: few
j_gene: TRBJ2-6
d_gene: .

CDR3aa: CASSEPGGTGELFF
CDR3nt: TGCGCCAGCAGTGAGCCAGGGGGCACCGGGGAGCTGTTTTTT
v_gene: TRBV10-2
abundance: many
j_gene: TRBJ2-2
d_gene: TRBD1

CDR3aa: CASSLVVGGTGELFF
CDR3nt: TGCGCCAGCAGCTTGGTCGTCGGAGGGACCGGGGAGCTGTTTTTT
v_gene: TRBV5-1
abundance: few
j_gene: TRBJ2-2
d_gene: .

CDR3aa: CASSHNPTSNLEQFF
CDR3nt: TGCGCCAGCAGCCACAACCCTACTAGTAATCTCGAGCAGTTCTTC
v_gene: TRBV4-3
abundance: .
j_gene: TRBJ2-1
d_gene: .

CDR3aa: CASSPRAGELFF
CDR3nt: TGTGCCAGCAGCCCGAGGGCCGGGGAGCTGTTTTTT
v_gene: TRBV12-3/TRBV12-4
abundance: few
j_gene: TRBJ2-2
d_gene: .

CDR3aa: CASSLVVRDRGEHTQYF
CDR3nt: TGCGCCAGCAGCTTGGTTGTTAGGGACAGGGGTGAACATACGCAGTATTTT
v_gene: TRBV5-1
abundance: few
j_gene: TRBJ2-3
d_gene: TRBD1

CDR3aa: CASSQGGGPSDTQYF
CDR3nt: TGTGCCAGCAGCCAAGGCGGGGGCCCATCAGATACGCAGTATTTT
v_gene: TRBV3-1
abundance: many
j_gene: TRBJ2-3
d_gene: .

CDR3aa: CSATDRGLYGYTF
CDR3nt: TGCAGTGCTACGGACAGGGGGCTCTATGGCTACACCTTC
v_gene: TRBV20-1
abundance: .
j_gene: TRBJ1-2
d_gene: TRBD1

CDR3aa: CASSQETPLTGLGQPQHF
CDR3nt: TGTGCCAGCAGCCAAGAGACCCCATTGACAGGGTTGGGTCAGCCCCAGCATTTT
v_gene: TRBV3-1
abundance: few
j_gene: TRBJ1-5
d_gene: TRBD1

CDR3aa: CAWSPGSQETQYF
CDR3nt: TGTGCCTGGAGCCCTGGGTCCCAAGAGACCCAGTACTTC
v_gene: TRBV30
abundance: few
j_gene: TRBJ2-5
d_gene: .

CDR3aa: CASSAHNQGDGNTIYF
CDR3nt: TGTGCCAGCAGCGCACATAACCAGGGGGATGGAAACACCATATATTTT
v_gene: TRBV9
abundance: few
j_gene: TRBJ1-3
d_gene: TRBD1

CDR3aa: CASSFSGGEQPQHF
CDR3nt: TGTGCCAGCAGTTTTTCAGGGGGCGAGCAGCCCCAGCATTTT
v_gene: TRBV12-3/TRBV12-4
abundance: many
j_gene: TRBJ1-5
d_gene: TRBD1

CDR3aa: CASSWDAAYEQYF
CDR3nt: TGCGCCAGCAGCTGGGATGCAGCCTACGAGCAGTACTTC
v_gene: TRBV4-1
abundance: .
j_gene: TRBJ2-7
d_gene: .

CDR3aa: CASSLEQASTEAFF
CDR3nt: TGTGCCAGCAGCTTAGAACAGGCGAGCACTGAAGCTTTCTTT
v_gene: TRBV7-2
abundance: many
j_gene: TRBJ1-1
d_gene: .

CDR3aa: CASSYGQSSYNEQFF
CDR3nt: TGTGCCAGCAGTTACGGACAGAGCTCCTACAATGAGCAGTTCTTC
v_gene: TRBV6-2/TRBV6-3
abundance: many
j_gene: TRBJ2-1
d_gene: .

CDR3aa: CSADQGDYYGYTF
CDR3nt: TGCAGTGCAGATCAGGGGGACTACTATGGCTACACCTTC
v_gene: TRBV20-1
abundance: .
j_gene: TRBJ1-2
d_gene: TRBD1

CDR3aa: CASSTVTGQETQYF
CDR3nt: TGTGCCAGCTCAACCGTTACAGGTCAAGAGACCCAGTACTTC
v_gene: TRBV18
abundance: many
j_gene: TRBJ2-5
d_gene: .